What follows describes a single T cell receptor beta chain. Its antigen remains unknown. Treatment: oral pan-JAK inhibitor, 5-10 mg twice daily. The investigators collected lesional scalp punch biopsies and peripheral blood from alopecia areata patients. Isolated RNA was reverse transcribed into cDNA used as the sequencing template. Method: immunoSEQ multiplex PCR; TCRdb's copy keeps in-frame clones and lacks some. The sample yields about 200,000 clones, 64% seen once. The data are from a study of CD8+ T cells in alopecia areata. Overall study results and limits: Scalp data also include sequences from resident alphabeta T cells of normal skin. TCRs were shared less clearly across patients than in mice, possibly for HLA-related reasons. Lesional scalp, notably in alopecia totalis/universalis, had clonality above that of normal scalp.

V dropped 5 bases and J dropped 7; count of bases not matched to a gene: 7. Germline CDR1 and CDR2: GTSNPN and SVGIG (reference sequence). The CDR3 spans 13 residues. This clonotype originated in a human donor with alopecia areata. This chain joins TRBV30 and TRBJ2-1, with 8 nucleotides matching TRBD1. Sequencing used CD4+ T cells sorted from blood, obtained at week 4, from a patient treated with tofacitinib. CDR3 DNA sequence: TGTGCCTGGGCCGTGGGACAGGCTAATGAGCAGTTCTTC. Encoded protein: CAWAVGQANEQFF.